The T cell receptor beta chain described here comes from a study of T cell responses to AZD1222 COVID-19 vaccine. For this clone: Its specificity is unknown.

General study results and limits: Variant regions that are unmutated are reportedly the target of nearly half of spike-specific TCRs. Donors were chiefly white British, with a greater number of females, and clonal diversity was perhaps underestimated. Repertoires were collected only later (after the peak T cell response had occurred).

Second doses at about 4 or about 12 weeks were pooled. Libraries were prepared by immunoSEQ multiplex PCR; TCRdb keeps only in-frame clonotypes and omits some of them. The sample records about 150,000 clones, about 90% being singletons. The material was peripheral blood, obtained 28 days after the second AZD1222 dose. The clonotype was recovered from an adult who received the AZD1222 COVID-19 vaccine.

Here the CDR3 reads CASSRGTDSDTQYF. The CDR3 DNA reads TGTGCCAGCAGCCGAGGGACAGACTCAGATACGCAGTATTTT. The chain employs TRBV14 and TRBJ2-3, with TRBD1 matching 7 bases. The CDR3 spans 14 residues. V lost 4 bases and J lost 4; bases outside the gene matches: 5. Germline V lookup: CDR1 SGHDN, CDR2 FVKESK.